The following is a TCR beta chain sequence with its context. Its matching antigen is unknown. The data derive from a study of shared clonotypes between healthy human individuals. CDR1 MNHEY and CDR2 SMNVEV come from the germline V gene (reference sequence). The ends lost 4 bases at V and 2 bases at J; junction bases unmatched: 12. The length of the CDR3 is 17 residues. The sorted-subset replicate PCRs were given about 210 ng DNA, which is approximately 30,000 T cell genomes. This table comes from immunoSEQ multiplex PCR, and its TCRdb copy is limited to in-frame clones, with some not included. The table has about 2.3 million clones, approximately 95% seen once. Study-level results: Even with large depth, rarefaction showed that sorted-subset sequencing was incomplete. What naive subsets generally showed was a larger estimated richness than memory subsets showed. Represented diversity, genetic and exposure-history alike, was limited by few donors.

The receptor comes from a man between 18 and 35 years old in good health. Some clones in this sample may be carry-over from other donors' samples. This chain uses TRBV27 with TRBJ2-3; 7 bases are shared with TRBD1. The sample taken for sequencing was naive CD4+ T cells from PBMCs. Subset specified: CD45RA+ positively selected. The CDR3 DNA reads as TGTGCCAGCAGTTCCCTCCCTTGGGGACAGTTCACAGATACGCAGTATTTT. Amino acid sequence: CASSSLPWGQFTDTQYF.